This TCR beta chain comes out of a study of early stage breast cancer tumors. Broader study findings: Commonly generated sequences made up most enriched TCRB sequences shared between patients.

The ends lost 6 bases at V and 6 bases at J; junction bases unmatched: 7. Germline assignment: CDR1 SGHRS and CDR2 YFSETQ. The CDR3 loop spans 13 amino acids. A remark on this clone: The antigen remains unidentified.

Some clones are missing from TCRdb's copy, which holds only in-frame ones; the method was immunoSEQ multiplex PCR. The data show 25,000 to 35,000 clones, with 75% to 85% seen just once and 12% held by the top ten. Sequenced sample: blood. The gene calls are TRBV5-1 and TRBJ2-7; 9 positions agree with TRBD1. This receptor was obtained from a person aged 55 to 70 with breast cancer. CDR3 DNA: TGCGCCAGCAACCGGGACAGGGACTCCGAGCAGTACTTC. Its translation is CASNRDRDSEQYF.